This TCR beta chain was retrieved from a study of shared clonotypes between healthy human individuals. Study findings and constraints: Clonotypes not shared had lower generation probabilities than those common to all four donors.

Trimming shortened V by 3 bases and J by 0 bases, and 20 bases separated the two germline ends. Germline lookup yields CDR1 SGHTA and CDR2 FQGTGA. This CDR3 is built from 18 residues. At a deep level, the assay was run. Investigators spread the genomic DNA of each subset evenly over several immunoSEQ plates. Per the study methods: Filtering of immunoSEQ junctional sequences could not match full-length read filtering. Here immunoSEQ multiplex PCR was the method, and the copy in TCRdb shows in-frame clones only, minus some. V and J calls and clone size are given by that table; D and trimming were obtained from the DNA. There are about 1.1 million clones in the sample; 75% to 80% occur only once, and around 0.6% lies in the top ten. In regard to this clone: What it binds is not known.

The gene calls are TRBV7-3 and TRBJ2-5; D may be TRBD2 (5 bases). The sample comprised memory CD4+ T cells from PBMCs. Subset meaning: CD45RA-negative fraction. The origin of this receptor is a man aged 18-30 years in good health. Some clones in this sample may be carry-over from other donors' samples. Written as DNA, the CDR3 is TGTGCCAGCAGCTTCCAGCCGCTTAGCGAGATGTACCAAGAGACCCAGTACTTC. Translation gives CASSFQPLSEMYQETQYF.